This TCR beta chain comes out of a study of blood T cell repertoires in COVID-19. Background on the study: PBMCs, B-cell-depleted T cells, or T cells provided the cDNA or gDNA that made up the material.

Participant ages covered roughly 18 to 89 years across about two dozen US areas. Cohort allocation depended upon clinical history that participants reported. V trimming: 4 bases; J trimming: 1 base; junction bases outside the gene matches: 5. The CDR3 is 16 amino acids. Germline assignment: CDR1 LNHDA and CDR2 SQIVND (reference sequence). Authors' methods: From reference gene primer amplification, estimates of nucleated cell counts were derived. Libraries were prepared by immunoSEQ multiplex PCR; TCRdb keeps only in-frame clonotypes and omits some of them. V, J and clone size are those of that table, while D and trimming were read from the DNA. The data show roughly 250,000 clones, with around 87% seen just once and 1.6% held by the top ten.

The material sequenced was PBMCs or T cells enriched from blood (not recorded which). This clonotype originated in a woman in her 50s who had recovered from COVID-19. The chain is built from TRBV19 and TRBJ1-1, with 11 bases fitting TRBD1. CDR3 in DNA: TGTGCCAGTAGTAAGGACAGGGGGCTCGGGAACACTGAAGCTTTCTTT. It codes for CASSKDRGLGNTEAFF.